These 22 T cell receptor beta chains came from one sample sequenced in a study of T cell responses to AZD1222 COVID-19 vaccine. Data came from immunoSEQ multiplex PCR; TCRdb stores just in-frame clones and leaves some out. The data show 110,000 or so clones, 82% seen once. This specimen consisted of peripheral blood, obtained on day 0 of AZD1222 vaccination. These receptors came from an adult in good health.

CDR3 coding DNA: TGTGCCTGGAGTGGGGGGACAACCCTAGACCCCTACGAGCAGTACTTC. Protein: CAWSGGTTLDPYEQYF. The chain recombines TRBV30 with TRBJ2-7, with D possibly being TRBD1 (6 bases). Germline V lookup: CDR1 GTSNPN, CDR2 SVGIG (reference sequence). The length of the CDR3 is 16 residues. V was shortened by 1 base and J by 2 bases, with 18 bases between the two germline ends.

This chain joins TRBV27 and TRBJ2-7, with D possibly being TRBD1 or TRBD2 (6 bases each). Deletions cut 2 bases from V and 3 bases from J, with 11 bases between. CDR3 length equals 14 residues. Germline V lookup: CDR1 MNHEY, CDR2 SMNVEV (reference sequence). CDR3 DNA: TGTGCCAGCAGTTTAAGGGGGGTGATCTACGAGCAGTACTTC. As protein: CASSLRGVIYEQYF.

The V and J genes are TRBV29-1 and TRBJ2-2, with 9 bases that match TRBD2. This CDR3 comprises 14 residues. The V and J ends lost 4 bases and 7 bases, in that order; junction bases with no gene match: 7. The germline V gene has CDR1 SQVTM and CDR2 ANQGSEA. The CDR3 DNA follows: TGCAGCGTTGCCCTTAGCGGGGGAGACGGGGAGCTGTTTTTT. Encoded protein: CSVALSGGDGELFF.

J is TRBJ2-7 and V is TRBV4-2, with D perhaps matching TRBD2 (6 bases). The CDR3 length is 13 residues. Germline-derived CDR1 and CDR2 are LGHNA and YNFKEQ. The V end was cut by 6 bases, the J end by 2 bases, with 11 bases between. CDR3 in amino acids: CASRAGPTYEQYF. The CDR3 DNA reads as TGTGCCAGCAGAGCGGGCCCTACCTACGAGCAGTACTTC.

This clone occurred a few times. This chain joins TRBV9 and TRBJ2-5, with 10 bases matching TRBD2. CDR1 is SGDLS, CDR2 YYNGEE, per germline. The length of the CDR3 is 16 residues. Losses at the gene ends were 4 bases for V and 2 bases for J; bases not matched to a gene: 8. CDR3 sequence reads: CASSTRAGGMQETQYF. DNA of the CDR3: TGTGCCAGCAGCACCCGAGCGGGGGGGATGCAAGAGACCCAGTACTTC.

There are a few counts of this clone. The chain couples TRBV6-1 to TRBJ2-7; TRBD1 matches at 9 bases. V lost 5 bases, J lost 3 bases, and 2 bases stayed unmatched. The CDR3 has 13 amino acids. Germline V gene sequence: CDR1 MNHNS, CDR2 SASEGT. The CDR3: CASSKGQGYEQYF. For the CDR3, the DNA is TGTGCCAGCAGTAAGGGACAGGGCTACGAGCAGTACTTC.

The rearrangement uses TRBV20-1 and TRBJ1-3, with D maybe TRBD1 (5 bases). Trimming left V 3 bases short and J 4 bases short, with 13 bases between. The CDR3 is made up of 14 amino acids. The germline V gene encodes CDR1 DFQATT and CDR2 SNEGSKA (reference sequence). CDR3 sequence reads: CSASLGQSGNTIYF. CDR3 nucleotides: TGCAGTGCTAGTCTTGGACAATCGGGAAACACCATATATTTT.

This chain uses TRBV5-6 with TRBJ2-1; 9 nucleotides align to TRBD1. The V segment lost 4 bases and the J segment 8 bases; nucleotides outside the gene matches: 10. CDR3 length: 15 residues. CDR1 is SGHDT, CDR2 YYEEEE, per germline. This CDR3 reads CASSEMDRGFDEQFF. DNA for the CDR3: TGTGCCAGCAGCGAAATGGACAGGGGATTTGATGAGCAGTTCTTC.

The rearrangement uses TRBV2 and TRBJ1-2, with 10 bases lining up with TRBD1. This CDR3 spans 16 amino acids. The V segment lost 3 bases and the J segment 4 bases; nucleotides outside the gene matches: 8. Germline values: CDR1 SNHLY, CDR2 FYNNEI. CDR3 in amino acids: CASSDAGTGEVYGYTF. DNA for the CDR3: TGTGCCAGCAGTGACGCCGGGACAGGGGAAGTCTATGGCTACACCTTC.

The V and J genes are TRBV7-8 and TRBJ1-6, with 8 bases that match TRBD1. The J segment lost 9 bases and the V segment lost 5 bases, leaving 18 bases of the junction unmatched. The CDR3 consists of 18 residues. Germline CDR1 is SGHVS and CDR2 is FQNEAQ. CDR3 in amino acids: CASSPPFGDRPLGSPLHF. The CDR3 nucleotides read TGTGCCAGCAGCCCTCCCTTCGGGGACAGGCCTCTCGGTTCACCCCTCCACTTT. Filled out from reference TRBV7-8 and TRBJ1-6, the complete variable domain reads GAGVSQSPRYKVAKRGQDVALRCDPISGHVSLFWYQQALGQGPEFLTYFQNEAQLDKSGLPSDRFFAERPEGSVSTLKIQRTQQEDSAVYLCASSPPFGDRPLGSPLHFGNGTRLTVT.

This clone was seen more than once but under ten times. The chain joins TRBV5-1 to TRBJ2-2, with D perhaps matching TRBD1 (5 bases). Trimming left V 2 bases short and J 0 bases short, with 8 bases between. Germline assignment: CDR1 SGHRS and CDR2 YFSETQ. The CDR3 has 15 amino acids. For the CDR3, the DNA is TGCGCCAGCAGCTTAGACAGCCCGAACACCGGGGAGCTGTTTTTT. It specifies CASSLDSPNTGELFF.

The rearrangement uses TRBV9 and TRBJ1-2; D gene uncertain. This CDR3 is built from 14 residues. Germline V gene sequence: CDR1 SGDLS, CDR2 YYNGEE. V gave up 3 bases and J gave up 3 bases, with 12 bases separating them. CDR3 bases: TGTGCCAGCAGCGCCGGTATTGGGGACTATGGCTACACCTTC. Translating gives CASSAGIGDYGYTF.

The chain links TRBV12-3 or TRBV12-4 to TRBJ2-3; D may be TRBD2 (5 bases). The CDR3 has 13 residues. V was shortened by 6 bases and J by 4 bases, with 11 bases between the two germline ends. This CDR3 reads CASRKLGSDTQYF. The CDR3, as DNA: TGTGCCAGCAGGAAACTAGGATCAGATACGCAGTATTTT.

This rearrangement joins TRBV2 to TRBJ1-2; unclear D gene. The germline V gene encodes CDR1 SNHLY and CDR2 FYNNEI. The CDR3 covers 13 residues. The V gene lost 0 bases and the J gene lost 6 bases, with 8 bases spanning the gap. The CDR3 here is CASSEAGWDGYTF. CDR3 sequence (DNA): TGTGCCAGCAGTGAAGCAGGGTGGGATGGCTACACCTTC.

The V gene is TRBV19, the J gene TRBJ2-1; D may be TRBD2 (7 bases). CDR3 length: 15 residues. V was trimmed by 2 bases and J by 7 bases, leaving 15 bases between them. Germline V gene sequence: CDR1 LNHDA, CDR2 SQIVND (reference sequence). CDR3 coding DNA: TGTGCCAGTAGTATATCGGGGAGGGGGAGGAATGAGCAGTTCTTC. Its translation: CASSISGRGRNEQFF.

The chain is built from TRBV4-1 and TRBJ1-2; D is undetermined. Germline V gene lookup returns CDR1 MGHRA and CDR2 YSYEKL. V lost 2 bases to trimming and J lost 9 bases, with 13 bases between them. The CDR3 covers 13 residues. CDR3: CASSQLGGVRYTF. The DNA for the CDR3 is TGCGCCAGCAGCCAATTGGGCGGCGTGCGCTACACCTTC.

The J gene is TRBJ2-1, the V gene TRBV3-1 (or the pseudogene TRBV3-2); 8 bases fit TRBD2. The CDR3 is made up of 16 amino acids. V was pared by 1 base and J by 3 bases, with 5 bases of the junction left unmatched. In germline, CDR1 is LGHDT, CDR2 YNNKEL (reference sequence). The CDR3 bases are TGTGCCAGCAGCCAAGGGGCCGGGGGGGTCTACAATGAGCAGTTCTTC. This codes for CASSQGAGGVYNEQFF.

The V gene is TRBV6-5, the J gene TRBJ2-2, with 10 nucleotides matching TRBD2. CDR1 is MNHEY, CDR2 SVGAGI, per germline. Trimming at V came to 2 bases and at J to 6 bases, leaving 6 bases not matched to a gene. The length of the CDR3 is 16 residues. CDR3 coding DNA: TGTGCCAGCAGTTACACAGGGCTAGCGGGGGCCGGGGAGCTGTTTTTT. Encoded protein: CASSYTGLAGAGELFF.

The CDR3 nucleotides read TGCGCCAGCAGCCAAGTTCGGGACAGCAGCTCCTACGAGCAGTACTTC. This sequence encodes CASSQVRDSSSYEQYF. The chain joins TRBV4-1 to TRBJ2-7; 7 bases match TRBD1. In germline, CDR1 is MGHRA, CDR2 YSYEKL. The CDR3 spans 16 residues. Unmatched junction bases numbered 6, after V lost 1 base and J lost 0 bases.

The rearrangement uses TRBV2 and TRBJ2-2; no reliable D call. Deletions cut 6 bases from V and 5 bases from J, with 16 bases between. The CDR3 covers 15 residues. Germline CDR1 and CDR2: SNHLY and FYNNEI. CDR3 sequence: CASRVLMTATGELFF. For the CDR3, the DNA is TGTGCCAGCAGGGTTCTTATGACGGCAACCGGGGAGCTGTTTTTT. Drawing the rest from reference TRBV2 and TRBJ2-2, the complete variable domain is EPEVTQTPSHQVTQMGQEVILRCVPISNHLYFYWYRQILGQKVEFLVSFYNNEISEKSEIFDDQFSVERPDGSNFTLKIRSTKLEDSAMYFCASRVLMTATGELFFGEGSRLTVL.

This chain links TRBV5-1 with TRBJ2-3; 7 bases map to TRBD1. Germline assignment: CDR1 SGHRS and CDR2 YFSETQ. With V trimmed by 0 bases and J by 0 bases, 1 base remained unmatched. The CDR3 extends over 15 amino acids. This CDR3 is CASSLDRGSTDTQYF. DNA of the CDR3: TGCGCCAGCAGCTTGGACAGGGGCAGCACAGATACGCAGTATTTT.

This sequence joins TRBV5-6 and TRBJ1-1; 7 bases line up with TRBD1. The CDR3 covers 16 residues. V lost 0 bases to trimming and J lost 3 bases; unmatched junction nucleotides: 8. From germline, CDR1 is SGHDT and CDR2 YYEEEE. The CDR3 here is CASSLALGGSDTEAFF. CDR3 coding DNA: TGTGCCAGCAGCTTGGCCCTAGGGGGCTCGGACACTGAAGCTTTCTTT.